A single sample gave rise to the 6 T cell receptor beta chains below, sequenced in a study of T cells in localized non-small cell lung cancer (dated by TCRdb to the early 2020s). Library method: the immunoSEQ multiplex PCR assay. Imported from immuneACCESS, the table was reduced by TCRdb to in-frame sequences with V and J called. These copies leave out some clones; in studies compared against another copy, an unresolved V gene accounts for under half, and the cause of the remainder is not known. The sample has thousands of clones on record, 35% to 45% of them singletons. The top ten clones comprise approximately 7.7% of the sample. This specimen consisted of lung tumor tissue, obtained before any cancer treatment. The receptors here all came from a male donor aged 60 or older with stage I squamous cell lung carcinoma.

This clone has only a few counts. J is TRBJ1-6 and V is TRBV9; the D is unclear. Germline V gene data show CDR1 as SGDLS and CDR2 as YYNGEE. Trimming shortened V by 5 bases and J by 13 bases, and 13 bases separated the two germline ends. There are 12 residues in the CDR3. The CDR3 protein is CASSETTGPLHF. The CDR3 nucleotides read TGTGCCAGCAGTGAAACGACGGGGCCCCTCCACTTT.

The chain couples TRBV2 to TRBJ1-5; 8 nucleotides align to TRBD1. This CDR3 comprises 14 residues. Germline V gene sequence: CDR1 SNHLY, CDR2 FYNNEI. V lost 6 bases and J lost 7; bases outside the gene matches: 8. The CDR3 loop reads CASSPGQGGQPQHF. CDR3 bases: TGTGCCAGCAGCCCCGGACAGGGAGGCCAGCCCCAGCATTTT.

The genes are TRBV9 and TRBJ1-2, with D tentatively TRBD1 (6 bases). The CDR3 spans 14 residues. The V end was cut by 3 bases, the J end by 1 base, with 10 bases between. Per germline, CDR1 SGDLS and CDR2 YYNGEE. Written as DNA, the CDR3 is TGTGCCAGCAGCGCCACCAGGGGTAACTATGGCTACACCTTC. It yields the protein CASSATRGNYGYTF.

This clone was seen a handful of times. The chain couples TRBV19 to TRBJ2-3; TRBD1 agrees at 8 bases. The CDR3 contains 17 residues. V lost 3 bases and J lost 8; bases outside the gene matches: 16. Germline V gene lookup returns CDR1 LNHDA and CDR2 SQIVND (reference sequence). CDR3 in DNA: TGTGCCAGTAGTATCTCCCAGGGGGCGTGGGGAATGGGTACGCAGTATTTT. Translation: CASSISQGAWGMGTQYF.

The sample holds a few counts of this clone. The gene calls are TRBV7-1 and TRBJ2-5, with 7 bases fitting TRBD1. TRBV7-1 is recorded as an ORF, its role being uncertain. V lost 4 bases to trimming and J lost 4 bases; unmatched junction nucleotides: 12. The CDR3 is made up of 16 amino acids. CDR3: CASSFRDRVGAETQYF. In DNA, the CDR3 is TGTGCCAGCAGCTTCCGTGACAGGGTAGGGGCAGAGACCCAGTACTTC.

The gene calls are TRBV4-1 and TRBJ1-2; no reliable D call. V gave up 4 bases and J gave up 0 bases, with 12 bases separating them. Germline V CDR1 and CDR2: MGHRA, YSYEKL. The CDR3 extends over 15 amino acids. The CDR3 sequence: CASSPNLRANYGYTF. The DNA of the CDR3 is TGCGCCAGCAGCCCTAACTTAAGAGCTAACTATGGCTACACCTTC.